This entry describes one TCR beta chain. Its antigen is not known. These data come from a study of T cell responses to AZD1222 COVID-19 vaccine. Broader study findings: Possibly, clonal diversity was underestimated; donors were largely white British and included more females. AZD1222 recipients seropositive at baseline numbered only six.

Clones were read by immunoSEQ multiplex PCR, and TCRdb kept only the in-frame ones, dropping some. This sample yields about 130,000 clones, of which about nine tenths are seen a single time; about 7.9% belongs to the top ten. The CDR3 is made up of 13 amino acids. The germline V gene encodes CDR1 LGHDT and CDR2 YNNKEL (reference sequence). J was trimmed by 7 bases and V by 11 bases; bases with no gene match: 10. This material consisted of peripheral blood, taken on day 0 of AZD1222 vaccination. This sequence joins TRBV3-1 (or the pseudogene TRBV3-2) and TRBJ2-1, with 8 bases aligning to TRBD1. The sequence derives from an adult in good health. The CDR3 DNA reads TGTGCCGCCTACTCAGGGGGCGGGAATGAGCAGTTCTTC. This encodes CAAYSGGGNEQFF.